These 14 T cell receptor beta chains share one sample of origin, sequenced in a study of shared clonotypes between healthy human individuals. The data were produced by immunoSEQ multiplex PCR, yet TCRdb's version contains in-frame clones alone and is incomplete. The repertoire holds millions of clones, with around 95% as singletons. The sample comprised naive CD4+ T cells sorted from blood. Stated subset: CD45RA+ positively selected. These receptors were obtained from a man between 18 and 29 years old in good health.

V gene TRBV4-1 combines with J gene TRBJ2-2, with 7 bases matching TRBD2. This CDR3 has 17 amino acids. V lost 0 bases, J lost 3 bases, and 7 bases stayed unmatched. From germline, CDR1 is MGHRA and CDR2 YSYEKL. The CDR3 nucleotides read TGCGCCAGCAGCCAAGATCGGGCTAGCGGATACACCGGGGAGCTGTTTTTT. This codes for CASSQDRASGYTGELFF.

The chain combines TRBV25-1 with TRBJ1-1; D remains unclear. V lost 6 bases to trimming and J lost 1 base, with 12 bases between them. CDR1 is MGHDK, CDR2 SYGVNS, per germline. This CDR3 comprises 14 residues. CDR3 sequence reads: CASSPAEKNTEAFF. The CDR3 DNA sequence: TGTGCCAGCAGCCCCGCGGAAAAGAACACTGAAGCTTTCTTT.

V and J are TRBV18 and TRBJ2-1; 9 bases align to TRBD1. This CDR3 is 13 amino acids long. V lost 5 bases to trimming and J lost 6 bases; unmatched junction nucleotides: 2. From germline, CDR1 is KGHSH and CDR2 LQKENI. The CDR3 loop reads CASSSTGGNEQFF. CDR3 nucleotide sequence: TGTGCCAGCTCATCGACAGGGGGCAATGAGCAGTTCTTC.

CDR3 bases: TGTGCCAGCAGTGAGCCCTTAACCCTTACAGATACGCAGTATTTT. It encodes CASSEPLTLTDTQYF. The rearrangement joins TRBV25-1 to TRBJ2-3; no reliable D call. This CDR3 is 15 amino acids long. Trimming took off 3 bases at V and 3 bases at J, with 13 bases between the two ends. From germline, CDR1 is MGHDK and CDR2 SYGVNS.

The chain is built from TRBV6-1 and TRBJ2-2, with 9 bases lining up with TRBD1. This CDR3 is built from 14 residues. J lost 3 bases, V lost 4 bases, and 0 bases had no gene match. CDR1 MNHNS and CDR2 SASEGT come from the germline V gene. The CDR3 DNA is TGTGCCAGCAGTGGGACAGGGGACACCGGGGAGCTGTTTTTT. Translating it yields CASSGTGDTGELFF.

The V call is TRBV6-6, the J call TRBJ1-5; 10 nucleotides agree with TRBD1. Germline CDR1 reads MNHNY; CDR2 reads SVGAGI (reference sequence). This CDR3 region has 16 residues. J lost 4 bases, V lost 6 bases, and 9 bases had no gene match. The CDR3 nucleotides are TGTGCCAGCAGCCGACAGGGGGCTATCAATAATCAGCCCCAGCATTTT. Translating gives CASSRQGAINNQPQHF.

This chain links TRBV30 with TRBJ1-6; a weak D match, TRBD1 (5 bases). CDR3 size: 15 residues. CDR1 and CDR2 from the germline V gene are GTSNPN and SVGIG (reference sequence). Trimming removed 3 bases at V and 6 bases at J, with 15 bases between. The CDR3 protein is CAWSGRRDLNSPLHF. In nucleotides, the CDR3 is TGTGCCTGGAGCGGGAGAAGGGACCTTAATTCACCCCTCCACTTT.

The V gene is TRBV5-1, the J gene TRBJ2-3; 9 nucleotides match TRBD1. The CDR3 has 16 amino acids. Germline CDR1 reads SGHRS; CDR2 reads YFSETQ. Trimming took 1 base from V and 1 from J; bases not matched to a gene: 4. The CDR3 loop is CASSLMGTGRTDTQYF. Here the CDR3 DNA reads TGCGCCAGCAGCTTGATGGGGACAGGGCGCACAGATACGCAGTATTTT.

The V and J genes are TRBV11-3 and TRBJ1-6; D call uncertain. From germline, CDR1 is SGHNT and CDR2 YENEEA. With 4 bases removed from V and 9 bases from J, the gap between germline ends came to 10 bases. The CDR3 extends over 13 amino acids. CDR3 protein: CASSSTWGSPLHF. The CDR3 DNA is TGTGCCAGCAGCTCAACCTGGGGTTCACCCCTCCACTTT.

The chain carries TRBV14 and TRBJ2-7; D is possibly TRBD1 or TRBD2 (5 bases each). This CDR3 contains 16 residues. Per germline, CDR1 SGHDN and CDR2 FVKESK. The V end was cut by 2 bases, the J end by 0 bases, with 14 bases between. The CDR3 DNA follows: TGTGCCAGCAGCCAAACCGGGACCAAGCTCTCCTACGAGCAGTACTTC. Encoded protein: CASSQTGTKLSYEQYF. The complete variable domain, with remaining parts taken from reference TRBV14 and TRBJ2-7, reads EAGVTQFPSHSVIEKGQTVTLRCDPISGHDNLYWYRRVMGKEIKFLLHFVKESKQDESGMPNNRFLAERTGGTYSTLKVQPAELEDSGVYFCASSQTGTKLSYEQYFGPGTRLTVT.

CDR3 sequence reads: CASSERVQGPSGNTIYF. The CDR3 DNA is TGTGCCAGCAGTGAAAGGGTCCAGGGGCCCTCTGGAAACACCATATATTTT. The chain has TRBV6-1 and TRBJ1-3; tentatively, D is TRBD1 (6 bases). This CDR3 is 17 amino acids long. Germline lookup yields CDR1 MNHNS and CDR2 SASEGT. V lost 2 bases to trimming and J lost 0 bases, with 14 bases between them.

The rearrangement joins TRBV11-1 to TRBJ1-1; TRBD1 matches 12 bases. Germline lookup yields CDR1 SGHAT and CDR2 FQDESV (reference sequence). CDR3 length equals 15 residues. V was clipped by 8 bases and J by 2 bases; unmatched bases: 6. The CDR3, as DNA: TGTGCCAGCGGCCACGGGACAGGGGGCAACACTGAAGCTTTCTTT. Protein product: CASGHGTGGNTEAFF.

The V gene is TRBV18, the J gene TRBJ1-3, with D perhaps TRBD1 (5 bases). CDR1 and CDR2 (germline): KGHSH, LQKENI. Trimming stripped 5 bases from V and 6 bases from J, with 11 bases between. The CDR3 runs 13 residues. The CDR3 loop is CASSSSQENTIYF. The CDR3 bases are TGTGCCAGCTCATCGTCACAGGAAAACACCATATATTTT.

This clone was picked up one time. Other DNA sequences in the same sample also yield this CDR3. The V and J genes are TRBV7-2 and TRBJ1-3, with 7 nucleotides matching TRBD1. CDR3 length: 15 residues. V shed 1 base, J shed 4 bases, and the junction held 4 bases outside the gene matches. The germline V gene has CDR1 SGHTA and CDR2 FQGNSA. The CDR3 DNA sequence: TGTGCCAGCAGCTTAGTAGGGGGCCCCGGAAACACCATATATTTT. The encoded protein is CASSLVGGPGNTIYF. Using reference TRBV7-2 and TRBJ1-3 for the parts outside the CDR3, the full variable domain is GAGVSQSPSNKVTEKGKDVELRCDPISGHTALYWYRQSLGQGLEFLIYFQGNSAPDKSGLPSDRFSAERTGGSVSTLTIQRTQQEDSAVYLCASSLVGGPGNTIYFGEGSWLTVV.